What follows are 31 T cell receptor beta chains derived from one specimen sequenced in a study of cytomegalovirus exposure and HLA in healthy donors. PCR primers comprised 60 Vbeta and 13 Jbeta primers. TCRdb keeps only in-frame clones here, not all; method: immunoSEQ multiplex PCR. The sample has about 190,000 clones, roughly 80% seen once. Material: PBMCs. The origin of the receptors is a man aged 35-49 years in good health and CMV-seropositive.

This chain joins TRBV5-1 and TRBJ2-5; D call uncertain. Trimming removed 2 bases at V and 1 base at J, with 6 bases between. CDR3 length: 13 residues. CDR1 and CDR2 from the germline V gene are SGHRS and YFSETQ. The CDR3 sequence is CASSFGFQETQYF. CDR3 nucleotide sequence: TGCGCCAGCAGCTTTGGCTTCCAAGAGACCCAGTACTTC.

J is TRBJ2-7 and V is TRBV19, with 9 nucleotides matching TRBD1. This CDR3 has 13 residues. J lost 3 bases, V lost 4 bases, and 1 base had no gene match. CDR1 is LNHDA and CDR2 is SQIVND in the germline V gene (reference sequence). CDR3 sequence: CASSTTGGYEQYF. CDR3 nucleotide sequence: TGTGCCAGTAGTACGACAGGGGGCTACGAGCAGTACTTC.

This chain joins TRBV10-3 and TRBJ2-1; unclear D gene. Trimming left V 6 bases short and J 6 bases short, with 6 bases between. The CDR3 totals 11 residues. Germline CDR1 and CDR2: ENHRY and SYGVKD. The CDR3 loop reads CAISNSNEQFF. DNA of the CDR3: TGTGCCATCAGCAACAGCAATGAGCAGTTCTTC.

On this clone: A junction end diverges from the germline sequence, so it may reflect a read error. This sequence joins TRBV7-7 and TRBJ2-3, with 7 bases identical to TRBD2. Per the germline V gene, CDR1 is SSHAT and CDR2 is FNYEAQ (reference sequence). The CDR3 runs 14 residues. In nucleotides, the CDR3 is TGTGCTAGCAGCTTGGTGGGGGGGGCAGATACGCAGTATTTT. Its translation is CASSLVGGADTQYF.

The J gene is TRBJ1-2, the V gene TRBV9, with 7 bases matching TRBD1. Germline CDR1 SGDLS, CDR2 YYNGEE. After removal of 0 bases from V and 7 bases from J, the junction contained 9 bases not matched to a gene. The CDR3 runs 15 residues. CDR3 nucleotides: TGTGCCAGCAGCGTAGCGTCAGGGGGATCCAGTGGCTACACCTTC. It translates to CASSVASGGSSGYTF. Full variable domain (remainder filled in from reference TRBV9 and TRBJ1-2): DSGVTQTPKHLITATGQRVTLRCSPRSGDLSVYWYQQSLDQGLQFLIQYYNGEERAKGNILERFSAQQFPDLHSELNLSSLELGDSALYFCASSVASGGSSGYTFGSGTRLTVV.

The chain is built from TRBV18 and TRBJ2-7, with 8 bases matching TRBD2. The CDR3 spans 16 residues. The V and J ends lost 2 bases and 0 bases, in that order; junction bases with no gene match: 6. Germline V gene sequence: CDR1 KGHSH, CDR2 LQKENI. The CDR3 DNA sequence: TGTGCCAGCTCACCAATGAAGAGCGGGAGCTCCTACGAGCAGTACTTC. As protein: CASSPMKSGSSYEQYF.

The chain has TRBV19 and TRBJ1-2, with 9 bases matching TRBD1. V lost 6 bases to trimming and J lost 4 bases; unmatched junction nucleotides: 9. The CDR3 contains 15 residues. The germline CDR1 and CDR2 sequences are LNHDA and SQIVND (reference sequence). Here the CDR3 reads CASRRDRASAYGYTF. The CDR3 region has the DNA TGTGCCAGTAGACGGGACAGGGCCTCCGCCTATGGCTACACCTTC. Drawing the rest from reference TRBV19 and TRBJ1-2, the complete variable domain is DGGITQSPKYLFRKEGQNVTLSCEQNLNHDAMYWYRQDPGQGLRLIYYSQIVNDFQKGDIAEGYSVSREKKESFPLTVTSAQKNPTAFYLCASRRDRASAYGYTFGSGTRLTVV.

The rearrangement joins TRBV7-6 to TRBJ2-3; 12 nucleotides line up with TRBD2. J gave up 3 bases and V 5 bases, and 12 bases lay outside the gene matches. Germline V gives CDR1 SGHVS, CDR2 FNYEAQ. The CDR3 runs 18 residues. CDR3 protein: CASSPLPPSGGATDTQYF. CDR3 DNA: TGTGCCAGCAGCCCACTCCCCCCTAGCGGGGGGGCAACAGATACGCAGTATTTT.

The V gene is TRBV14, the J gene TRBJ2-5, with 7 bases identical to TRBD1. The germline V gene encodes CDR1 SGHDN and CDR2 FVKESK. The CDR3 runs 15 residues. Unmatched junction bases numbered 5, after V lost 0 bases and J lost 4 bases. The CDR3 bases are TGTGCCAGCAGCCAAGATCTGGGACAGAGAGAGACCCAGTACTTC. Amino acids: CASSQDLGQRETQYF.

By sample fraction, this clone is medium-sized. This chain links TRBV5-6 with TRBJ1-2; D may be TRBD1 (6 bases). The germline gives CDR1 SGHDT, CDR2 YYEEEE. CDR3 length: 14 amino acids. V was pared by 4 bases and J by 1 base, with 11 bases between. The CDR3 DNA follows: TGTGCCAGCAGCCTCAGAGGGGGTAACTATGGCTACACCTTC. Protein sequence: CASSLRGGNYGYTF.

This CDR3 reads CASSLPGPNSPLHF. The CDR3 region has the DNA TGCGCCAGCAGCTTACCGGGTCCTAATTCACCCCTCCACTTT. The rearrangement joins TRBV5-1 to TRBJ1-6, with no clear D. In germline, CDR1 is SGHRS, CDR2 YFSETQ. Between the trimmed V and J ends, which lost 2 bases and 6 bases, there was a span of 9 bases. The CDR3 covers 14 residues.

The chain joins TRBV9 to TRBJ1-2, with D tentatively TRBD1 (5 bases). CDR1 SGDLS and CDR2 YYNGEE come from the germline V gene. Deletions cut 2 bases from V and 1 base from J, with 12 bases between. This CDR3 contains 15 residues. This CDR3 is CASSVTGLDNYGYTF. The CDR3 DNA follows: TGTGCCAGCAGCGTCACGGGACTTGATAACTATGGCTACACCTTC.

The rearrangement uses TRBV6-1 and TRBJ2-1; D perhaps matches TRBD2 (5 bases). This CDR3 has 15 residues. Looked up from germline, CDR1 is MNHNS and CDR2 is SASEGT. V lost 1 base to trimming and J lost 1 base, with 8 bases between them. CDR3 region: CASSEGTSSYNEQFF. CDR3 nucleotides: TGTGCCAGCAGTGAAGGGACTTCTTCCTACAATGAGCAGTTCTTC.

The chain joins TRBV5-8 to TRBJ1-2, with D unresolved. The CDR3 sequence is 16 residues long. Germline loops: CDR1 SGHTS, CDR2 YDEGEE. With 3 bases removed from V and 1 base from J, the gap between germline ends came to 16 bases. The CDR3 sequence: CASSSRPGENNYGYTF. In DNA form, the CDR3 reads TGTGCCAGCAGCTCCCGACCCGGAGAGAATAACTATGGCTACACCTTC.

The table lists this clone with a count of one. This chain joins TRBV7-2 and TRBJ1-4; D is uncertain. Germline V gives CDR1 SGHTA, CDR2 FQGNSA. V was pared by 8 bases and J by 5 bases, with 18 bases between. The CDR3 loop spans 15 amino acids. For the CDR3, the DNA is TGTGCCAGCTCTTTTGTCTGGGCAGAAAATGAAAAACTGTTTTTT. Residues: CASSFVWAENEKLFF.

The rearrangement joins TRBV7-9 to TRBJ1-6; D might be TRBD1 (5 bases). CDR1 is SEHNR and CDR2 is FQNEAQ in the germline V gene (reference sequence). This CDR3 has 16 residues. V dropped 4 bases and J dropped 9 bases, with 19 bases sitting between them. CDR3 DNA sequence: TGTGCCAGCAGCTCGAGTCTCGACAGAGGCGGTTCACCCCTCCACTTT. Residues: CASSSSLDRGGSPLHF.

The chain uses TRBV6-5 and TRBJ1-1; D ambiguous. The germline V gene has CDR1 MNHEY and CDR2 SVGAGI. Deletions cut 3 bases from V and 7 bases from J, with 12 bases between. The length of the CDR3 is 13 residues. The CDR3 nucleotides are TGTGCCAGCAGTTATGTGAGGGCGAGTGAAGCTTTCTTT. Amino acid sequence: CASSYVRASEAFF.

The chain is built from TRBV19 and TRBJ1-1; the D is unclear. V was pared by 2 bases and J by 4 bases, with 14 bases between. The germline gives CDR1 LNHDA, CDR2 SQIVND (reference sequence). The CDR3 runs to 15 residues. The CDR3 here is CASSIRGSLLTEAFF. The CDR3 DNA is TGTGCCAGTAGTATACGCGGTTCCCTGCTCACTGAAGCTTTCTTT.

V usage is TRBV7-2 and J usage is TRBJ2-3; 10 positions agree with TRBD2. The CDR3 is 15 amino acids. V trimming: 2 bases; J trimming: 2 bases; junction bases outside the gene matches: 1. Germline V gene data show CDR1 as SGHTA and CDR2 as FQGNSA. The CDR3 spells CASSLTSGATDTQYF. DNA of the CDR3: TGTGCCAGCAGCTTAACTAGCGGGGCCACAGATACGCAGTATTTT.

V gene TRBV6-5 combines with J gene TRBJ1-2, with 7 bases fitting TRBD1. This CDR3 region has 15 residues. The junction had 6 bases not matched to a gene; V was cut back by 5 bases and J by 0 bases. CDR1 and CDR2 from the germline V gene are MNHEY and SVGAGI. CDR3 residues: CASSSPGQPNYGYTF. The CDR3 DNA sequence: TGTGCCAGCAGTAGTCCGGGACAGCCTAACTATGGCTACACCTTC.

V usage is TRBV11-2 and J usage is TRBJ2-5; the D gene is possibly TRBD2 (6 bases). Germline lookup yields CDR1 SGHAT and CDR2 FQNNGV. Trimming took 5 bases from V and 5 from J, leaving 12 bases between them. CDR3 size: 13 residues. The CDR3 protein is CASSPMEGETQYF. As DNA, the CDR3 is TGTGCCAGCAGCCCGATGGAGGGGGAGACCCAGTACTTC.

V is TRBV27 and J is TRBJ1-5; tentative D call: TRBD1 (5 bases). The CDR3 runs to 13 residues. V dropped 7 bases and J dropped 7 bases, with 14 bases sitting between them. The germline gives CDR1 MNHEY, CDR2 SMNVEV (reference sequence). The CDR3 DNA reads as TGTGCCAGCAATCCCCCCGGGGGACAGCCCCAGCATTTT. It codes for CASNPPGGQPQHF.

This clone has just a few counts. The chain employs TRBV14 and TRBJ2-5; possible D gene TRBD2, 6 bases. V lost 6 bases and J 5 bases, leaving 13 bases between the germline ends. CDR3 length: 13 amino acids. Germline V lookup: CDR1 SGHDN, CDR2 FVKESK. The CDR3 sequence is CASRGTPGETQYF. The CDR3 DNA reads TGTGCCAGCAGGGGGACTCCGGGGGAGACCCAGTACTTC.

The chain combines TRBV6-1 with TRBJ2-3; 9 bases agree with TRBD2. Germline V gene data show CDR1 as MNHNS and CDR2 as SASEGT. J gave up 0 bases and V 7 bases, and 5 bases lay outside the gene matches. This CDR3 comprises 15 residues. Written as DNA, the CDR3 is TGTGCCAGCAAAGCGGGGGGTCCTAGCACAGATACGCAGTATTTT. This codes for CASKAGGPSTDTQYF.

V is TRBV6-5 and J is TRBJ1-1, with 9 bases identical to TRBD1. Per germline, CDR1 MNHEY and CDR2 SVGAGI. There are 14 residues in the CDR3. V trimming: 6 bases; J trimming: 2 bases; junction bases outside the gene matches: 4. CDR3 sequence reads: CASRDRGSNTEAFF. The CDR3, as DNA: TGTGCCAGCAGGGACAGGGGATCTAACACTGAAGCTTTCTTT.

Concerning this clone itself: One end of the junction varies from germline; a read error may be responsible. The rearrangement links TRBV7-9 to TRBJ2-7; D is perhaps TRBD1 (5 bases). The CDR3 covers 11 residues. Germline CDR1 is SEHNR and CDR2 is FQNEAQ (reference sequence). CDR3 residues: CSSSEGAEQYF. In DNA, the CDR3 is TGTTCCAGCAGCGAAGGGGCCGAGCAGTACTTC.

The chain couples TRBV7-8 to TRBJ2-1, with a weak D call TRBD2 (6 bases). Germline V gene sequence: CDR1 SGHVS, CDR2 FQNEAQ. The CDR3 contains 14 residues. Trimming cost V 4 bases and J 2 bases, with 9 bases left between them. The CDR3 sequence is CASSSGLAYNEQFF. The CDR3 nucleotides read TGTGCCAGCAGCTCGGGACTTGCCTACAATGAGCAGTTCTTC.

The rearrangement joins TRBV19 to TRBJ2-7; 7 bases line up with TRBD2. CDR1 and CDR2 (germline): LNHDA, SQIVND (reference sequence). CDR3 length: 12 residues. The V gene end was trimmed by 5 bases and the J gene end by 4 bases; junction bases not matched to a gene: 2. The CDR3 loop is CASSRGEYEQYF. The CDR3 coding sequence is TGTGCCAGTAGTCGGGGGGAATACGAGCAGTACTTC.

This clone was seen a handful of times. V and J are TRBV7-2 and TRBJ2-2, with D possibly TRBD1 on 6 matching bases. V lost 4 bases and J 5 bases, leaving 14 bases between the germline ends. The germline V gene encodes CDR1 SGHTA and CDR2 FQGNSA. CDR3 size: 15 residues. CDR3 region: CASSSQGYSTGELFF. Here the CDR3 DNA reads TGTGCCAGCAGCTCACAGGGATATAGTACCGGGGAGCTGTTTTTT.

The gene calls are TRBV5-4 and TRBJ1-2; 7 nucleotides match TRBD1. The CDR3 has 11 amino acids. The germline V gene encodes CDR1 SGHNT and CDR2 YYREEE (reference sequence). J gave up 11 bases and V 2 bases, and 3 bases lay outside the gene matches. The CDR3 protein is CASSFGQDYTF. CDR3 in DNA: TGTGCCAGCAGCTTCGGACAGGATTACACCTTC.

This chain connects TRBV18 to TRBJ2-7; 7 bases align to TRBD1. This CDR3 region has 14 residues. Germline assignment: CDR1 KGHSH and CDR2 LQKENI. The J segment lost 1 base and the V segment lost 3 bases, leaving 3 bases of the junction unmatched. The CDR3 nucleotides read TGTGCCAGCTCACCGGGACAGTATTCCTACGAGCAGTACTTC. Translating it yields CASSPGQYSYEQYF.